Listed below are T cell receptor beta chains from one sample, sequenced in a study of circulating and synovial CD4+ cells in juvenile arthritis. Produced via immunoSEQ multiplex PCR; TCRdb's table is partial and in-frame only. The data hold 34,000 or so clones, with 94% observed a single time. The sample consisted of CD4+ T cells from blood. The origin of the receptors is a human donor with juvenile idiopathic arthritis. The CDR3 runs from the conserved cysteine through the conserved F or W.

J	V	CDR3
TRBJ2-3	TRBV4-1	CASSQSDTQYF
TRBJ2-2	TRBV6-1	CASSTGRANTGELFF
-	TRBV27	CASSLSRTTTSYEQYF
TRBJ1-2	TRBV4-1	CASRRQGANYGYTF
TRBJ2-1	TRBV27	CASSLWDRQYNEQFF
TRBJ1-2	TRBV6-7	CASSYSPGGYGNGYTF
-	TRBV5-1	CASSGGQGVHEQYF
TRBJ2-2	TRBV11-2	CASSSIRGARNTGELFF
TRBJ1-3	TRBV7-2	CASSLVYGGRSGNTIYF
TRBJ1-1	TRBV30	CAWNPLGARGTEAFF
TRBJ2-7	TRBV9	CASSVDPGQGNEQYF
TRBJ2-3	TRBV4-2	CASSKAPPGSTDTQYF
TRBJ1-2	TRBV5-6	CASSYGQSVNYGYTF
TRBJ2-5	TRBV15	CATSTPKGGLARETQYF
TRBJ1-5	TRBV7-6	CASSAASTTGIGDQPQHF
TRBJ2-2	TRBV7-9	CASSLIAGGRTGELFF
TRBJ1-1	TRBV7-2	CASSTGTVNTEAFF
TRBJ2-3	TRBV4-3	CASSQTTATDTQYF
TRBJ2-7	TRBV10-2	CASRPGQGGGMPDEQYF
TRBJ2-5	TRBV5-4	CASSQGGVSYQETQYF
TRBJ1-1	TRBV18	CASSTGQNTEAFF
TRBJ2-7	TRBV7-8	CASSSEGIQQYF
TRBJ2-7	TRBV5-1	CASSPSREGQQYF
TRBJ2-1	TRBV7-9	CARSRPGQGANEQFF
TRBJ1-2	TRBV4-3	CASSHLWGQGAYHYGYTF
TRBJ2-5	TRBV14	CASSPRTGWGETQYF
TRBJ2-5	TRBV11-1	CASSLLSQGGTQYF
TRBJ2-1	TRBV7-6	CASSAIWTGGTQWSSYNEQFF
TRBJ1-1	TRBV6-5	CASSFGTKNTEAFF
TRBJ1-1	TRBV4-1	CASSQQPRVEAFF
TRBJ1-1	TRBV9	CASSVAQGSSSTEAFF
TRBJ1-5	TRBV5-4	CASSKDSGDQPQHF
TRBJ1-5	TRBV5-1	CASSLAGTGGNQPQHF
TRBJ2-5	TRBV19	CASSKQQTQLVQYF
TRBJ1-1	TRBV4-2	CASSQAGTNTEAFF
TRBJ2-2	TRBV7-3	CASSLNRGTGELFF
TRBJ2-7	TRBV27	CASSPTGLSSYEQYF
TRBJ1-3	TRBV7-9	CASSLALGQGFGGNTIYF
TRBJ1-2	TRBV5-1	CASSLGGQGGYGYTF
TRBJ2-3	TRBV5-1	CASKRGRGSSTDTQYF
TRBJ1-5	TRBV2	CASREGGQPQHF
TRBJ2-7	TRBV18	CASSPFADSLPLEQYF
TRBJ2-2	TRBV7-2	CASSLAGALLRTGELFF
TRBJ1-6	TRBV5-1	CASSPRGQRNSPLHF
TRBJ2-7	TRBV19	CASSRQGASPATYEQYF
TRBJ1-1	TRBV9	CASSLRQDTEAFF
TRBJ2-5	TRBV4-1	CASSQGLAEETQYF
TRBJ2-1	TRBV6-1	CASSDLAAVSYNEQFF
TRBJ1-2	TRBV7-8	CASSYGQLSGYTF
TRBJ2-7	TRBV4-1	CASSGHRDSSYEQYF
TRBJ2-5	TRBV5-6	CASSFRDQETQYF
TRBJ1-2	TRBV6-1	CASGEGRGLLQYGYTF
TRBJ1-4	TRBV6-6	CASTLGPAGGEKLFF
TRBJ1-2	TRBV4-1	CASSHPGTGNYYGYTF
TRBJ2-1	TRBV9	CASSAGIQYWDEQFF
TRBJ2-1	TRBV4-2	CASSQDGQVPYNEQFF
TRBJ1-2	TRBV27	CASSRGTGLVYGYTF
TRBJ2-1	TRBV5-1	CASSLSFAGGSYNEQFF
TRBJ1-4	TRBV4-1	CASSDGSWGEKLFF
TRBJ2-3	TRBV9	CASSVAGTSLTDTQYF